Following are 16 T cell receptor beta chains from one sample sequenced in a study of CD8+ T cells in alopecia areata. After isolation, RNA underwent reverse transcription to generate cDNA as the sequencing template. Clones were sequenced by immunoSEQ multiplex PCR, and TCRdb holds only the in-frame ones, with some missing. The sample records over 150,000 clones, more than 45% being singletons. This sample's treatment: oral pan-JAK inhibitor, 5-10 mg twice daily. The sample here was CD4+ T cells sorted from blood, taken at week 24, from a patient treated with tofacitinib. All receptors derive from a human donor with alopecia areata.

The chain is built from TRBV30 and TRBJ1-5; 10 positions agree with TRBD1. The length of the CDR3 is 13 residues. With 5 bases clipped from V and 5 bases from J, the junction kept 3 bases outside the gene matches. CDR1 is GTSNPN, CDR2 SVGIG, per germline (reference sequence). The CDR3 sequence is CAWDRGRDQPQHF. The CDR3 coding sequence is TGTGCCTGGGACAGGGGGCGCGATCAGCCCCAGCATTTT.

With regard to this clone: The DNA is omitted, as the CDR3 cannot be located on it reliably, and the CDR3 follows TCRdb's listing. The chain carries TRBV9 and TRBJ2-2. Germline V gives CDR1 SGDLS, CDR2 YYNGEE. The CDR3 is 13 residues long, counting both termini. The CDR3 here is CASSTSNTGELFF.

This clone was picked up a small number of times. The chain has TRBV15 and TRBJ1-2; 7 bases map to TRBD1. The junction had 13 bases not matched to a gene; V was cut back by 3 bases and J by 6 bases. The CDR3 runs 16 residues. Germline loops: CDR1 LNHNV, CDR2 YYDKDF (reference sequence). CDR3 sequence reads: CATSSLRDRASNGYTF. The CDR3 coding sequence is TGTGCCACCAGCAGCCTCAGAGACAGGGCTTCGAATGGCTACACCTTC.

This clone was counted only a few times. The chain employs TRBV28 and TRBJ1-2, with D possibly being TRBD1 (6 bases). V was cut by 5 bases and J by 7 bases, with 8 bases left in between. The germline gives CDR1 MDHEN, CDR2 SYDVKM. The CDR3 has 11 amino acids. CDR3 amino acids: CASSGGLGYTF. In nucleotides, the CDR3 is TGTGCCAGCAGTGGGGGGCTTGGCTACACCTTC.

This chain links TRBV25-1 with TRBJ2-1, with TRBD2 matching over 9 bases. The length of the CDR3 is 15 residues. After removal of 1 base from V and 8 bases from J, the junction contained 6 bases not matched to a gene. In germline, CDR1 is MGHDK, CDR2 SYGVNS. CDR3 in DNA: TGTGCCAGCAGTGAATCGGGTAGCGGGAGTTATGAGCAGTTCTTC. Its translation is CASSESGSGSYEQFF.

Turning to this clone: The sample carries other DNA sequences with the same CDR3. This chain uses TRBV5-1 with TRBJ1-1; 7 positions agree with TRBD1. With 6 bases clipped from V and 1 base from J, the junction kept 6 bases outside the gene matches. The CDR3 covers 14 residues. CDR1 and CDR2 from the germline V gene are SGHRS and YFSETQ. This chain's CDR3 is CASNSGTENTEAFF. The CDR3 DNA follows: TGCGCCAGCAATTCGGGGACAGAGAACACTGAAGCTTTCTTT. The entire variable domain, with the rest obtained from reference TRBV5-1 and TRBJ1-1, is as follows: KAGVTQTPRYLIKTRGQQVTLSCSPISGHRSVSWYQQTPGQGLQFLFEYFSETQRNKGNFPGRFSGRQFSNSRSEMNVSTLELGDSALYLCASNSGTENTEAFFGQGTRLTVV.

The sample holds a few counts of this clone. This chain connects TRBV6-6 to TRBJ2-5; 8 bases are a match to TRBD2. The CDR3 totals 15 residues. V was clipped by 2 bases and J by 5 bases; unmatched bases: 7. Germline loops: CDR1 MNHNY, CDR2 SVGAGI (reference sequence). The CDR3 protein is CASSYTGAGEETQYF. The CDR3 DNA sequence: TGTGCCAGCAGTTACACCGGAGCGGGGGAGGAGACCCAGTACTTC.

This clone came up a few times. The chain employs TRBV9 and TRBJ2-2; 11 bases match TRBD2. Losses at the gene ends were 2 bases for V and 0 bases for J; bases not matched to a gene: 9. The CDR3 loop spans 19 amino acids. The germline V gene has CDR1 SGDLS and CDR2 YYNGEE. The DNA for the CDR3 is TGTGCCAGCAGCGTGGGGACTAGCGGTGACTTAGCGAACACCGGGGAGCTGTTTTTT. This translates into CASSVGTSGDLANTGELFF.

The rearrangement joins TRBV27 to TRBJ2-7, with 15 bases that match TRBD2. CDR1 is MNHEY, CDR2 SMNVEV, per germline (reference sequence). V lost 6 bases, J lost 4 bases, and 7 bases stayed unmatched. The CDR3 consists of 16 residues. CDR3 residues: CASRPGLAGGVYEQYF. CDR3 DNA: TGTGCCAGCAGGCCCGGACTAGCGGGAGGGGTGTACGAGCAGTACTTC.

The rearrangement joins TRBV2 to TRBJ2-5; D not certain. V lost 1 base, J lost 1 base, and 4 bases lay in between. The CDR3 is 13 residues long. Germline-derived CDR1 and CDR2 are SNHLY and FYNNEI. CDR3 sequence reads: CASSEGFQETQYF. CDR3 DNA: TGTGCCAGCAGTGAAGGGTTCCAAGAGACCCAGTACTTC.

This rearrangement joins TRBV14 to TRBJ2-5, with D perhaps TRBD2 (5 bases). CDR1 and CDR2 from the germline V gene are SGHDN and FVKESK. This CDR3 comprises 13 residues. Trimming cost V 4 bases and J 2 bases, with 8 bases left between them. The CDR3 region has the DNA TGTGCCAGCAGCCGAGGGCCGCAAGAGACCCAGTACTTC. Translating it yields CASSRGPQETQYF.

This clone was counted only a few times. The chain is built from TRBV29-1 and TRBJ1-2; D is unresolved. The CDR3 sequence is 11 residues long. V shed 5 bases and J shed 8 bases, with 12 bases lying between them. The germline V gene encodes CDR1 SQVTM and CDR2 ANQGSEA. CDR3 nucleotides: TGCAGCGTTTACAGCCTCAGAGGCTACACCTTC. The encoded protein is CSVYSLRGYTF. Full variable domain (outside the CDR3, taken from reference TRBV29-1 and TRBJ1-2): SAVISQKPSRDICQRGTSLTIQCQVDSQVTMMFWYRQQPGQSLTLIATANQGSEATYESGFVIDKFPISRPNLTFSTLTVSNMSPEDSSIYLCSVYSLRGYTFGSGTRLTVV.

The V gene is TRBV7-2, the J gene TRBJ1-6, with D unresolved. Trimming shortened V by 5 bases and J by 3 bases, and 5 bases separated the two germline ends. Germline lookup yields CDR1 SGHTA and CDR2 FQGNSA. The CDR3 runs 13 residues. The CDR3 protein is CASSLDYNSPLHF. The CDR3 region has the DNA TGTGCCAGCAGCCTGGACTATAATTCACCCCTCCACTTT.

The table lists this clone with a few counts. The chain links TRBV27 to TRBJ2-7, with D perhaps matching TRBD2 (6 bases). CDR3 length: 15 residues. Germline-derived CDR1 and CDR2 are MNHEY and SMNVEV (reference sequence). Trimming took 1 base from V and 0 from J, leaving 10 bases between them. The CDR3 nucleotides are TGTGCCAGCAGTTTATTTGGGGGGTACTCCTACGAGCAGTACTTC. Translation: CASSLFGGYSYEQYF.

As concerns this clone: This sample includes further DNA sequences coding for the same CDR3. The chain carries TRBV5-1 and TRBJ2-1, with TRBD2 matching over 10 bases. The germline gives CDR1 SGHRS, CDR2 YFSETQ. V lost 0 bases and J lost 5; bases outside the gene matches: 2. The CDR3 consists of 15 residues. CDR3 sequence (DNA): TGCGCCAGCAGCTTGGTAGCGGGGGGCGACAATGAGCAGTTCTTC. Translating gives CASSLVAGGDNEQFF.

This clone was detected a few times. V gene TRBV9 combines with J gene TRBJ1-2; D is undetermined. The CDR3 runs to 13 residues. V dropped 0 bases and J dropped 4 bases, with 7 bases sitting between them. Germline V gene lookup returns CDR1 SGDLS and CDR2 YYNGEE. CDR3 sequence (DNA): TGTGCCAGCAGCGTAGAGGCCACCTATGGCTACACCTTC. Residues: CASSVEATYGYTF.